Sequencing of this T cell receptor (beta chain) was carried out in a study of T cells in Graves' hyperthyroidism and ophthalmopathy. Turning to the study itself: The authors collected peripheral blood at initial diagnosis, before any treatment. Whole-study findings and limits: Most clonotypes expanded in the thyroid (above 0.001) were also present in blood. A median around 6.4 months before onset, the model predicted ophthalmopathy.

The V gene lost 2 bases and the J gene lost 3 bases, with 13 bases spanning the gap. The CDR3 extends over 15 amino acids. Germline-derived CDR1 and CDR2 are KGHSH and LQKENI. Turning to this clonotype: The antigen is not known.

Researchers took RNA transcripts and amplified the TCR beta CDR3 regions from them. A set of HTBI primers served as the primers for a first-round RT-PCR of the TCR CDR3. TCRdb reprocessed the multiplex PCR reads with MiXCR, giving one entry per CDR3 protein. The sample holds about 530,000 distinct CDR3 sequences, 17% seen once. This receptor was taken from a woman in her late teens or twenties with Graves' ophthalmopathy. V gene TRBV18 combines with J gene TRBJ1-2; D is ambiguous. Source material: blood. Here the CDR3 reads CASSPGPGLYYGYTF. CDR3 bases: TGTGCCAGCTCACCAGGGCCAGGACTATACTATGGCTACACCTTC.